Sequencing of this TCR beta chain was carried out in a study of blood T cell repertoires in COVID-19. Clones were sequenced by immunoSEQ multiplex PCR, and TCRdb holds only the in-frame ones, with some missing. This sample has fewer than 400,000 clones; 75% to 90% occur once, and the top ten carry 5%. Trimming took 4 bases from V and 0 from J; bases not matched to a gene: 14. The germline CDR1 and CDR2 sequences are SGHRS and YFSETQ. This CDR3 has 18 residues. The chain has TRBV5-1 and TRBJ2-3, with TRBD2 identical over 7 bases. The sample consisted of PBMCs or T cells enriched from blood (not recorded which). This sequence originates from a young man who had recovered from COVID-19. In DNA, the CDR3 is TGCGCCAGCAGCGAGGCAAGCGGGGACCACGCTAGCACAGATACGCAGTATTTT. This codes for CASSEASGDHASTDTQYF. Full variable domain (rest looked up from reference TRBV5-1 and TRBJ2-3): KAGVTQTPRYLIKTRGQQVTLSCSPISGHRSVSWYQQTPGQGLQFLFEYFSETQRNKGNFPGRFSGRQFSNSRSEMNVSTLELGDSALYLCASSEASGDHASTDTQYFGPGTRLTVL.